The clone carrying this T cell receptor beta chain was recorded at least ten times. Its antigen is unknown. The data stem from a study of human T cells and chemical hapten exposure. At the level of the study: Across samples, TCR yields varied, mostly owing to small differences in pooled library volumes.

Overall study findings and caveats: Controls had significantly fewer large CDR3 similarity clusters than were formed by expanded TCRs.

The library attached unique molecular identifiers to individual cDNA molecules. MiXCR, run by TCRdb on the RACE reads, gives a single entry per CDR3 protein. The repertoire has around 380,000 distinct CDR3 sequences, around 5% of them found once; the top ten carry approximately 2.5%. The sample's time point: patch test 1, 2 weeks after DPC sensitization. Documented treatment: therapeutic diphenylcyclopropenone sensitization with weekly scalp DPC. Non-pregnant alopecia patients aged 18 to 70, suitable for DPC therapy. The source material was whole blood, sampled in connection with sensitization to the hapten diphenylcyclopropenone (DPC). The clonotype was recovered from a woman aged 45-65 years with alopecia areata. Some clones in this sample may be carry-over from other donors' samples.

The CDR3 DNA reads as TGTGCCAGCAGTTATTTTAGCGAGGGGGAGCAGTTCTTC. Amino acid sequence: CASSYFSEGEQFF. The rearrangement joins TRBV6-5 to TRBJ2-1, with D perhaps given as TRBD1 or TRBD2 (5 bases each). From germline, CDR1 is MNHEY and CDR2 SVGAGI. Trimming took off 3 bases at V and 10 bases at J, with 13 bases between the two ends. This CDR3 contains 13 residues.